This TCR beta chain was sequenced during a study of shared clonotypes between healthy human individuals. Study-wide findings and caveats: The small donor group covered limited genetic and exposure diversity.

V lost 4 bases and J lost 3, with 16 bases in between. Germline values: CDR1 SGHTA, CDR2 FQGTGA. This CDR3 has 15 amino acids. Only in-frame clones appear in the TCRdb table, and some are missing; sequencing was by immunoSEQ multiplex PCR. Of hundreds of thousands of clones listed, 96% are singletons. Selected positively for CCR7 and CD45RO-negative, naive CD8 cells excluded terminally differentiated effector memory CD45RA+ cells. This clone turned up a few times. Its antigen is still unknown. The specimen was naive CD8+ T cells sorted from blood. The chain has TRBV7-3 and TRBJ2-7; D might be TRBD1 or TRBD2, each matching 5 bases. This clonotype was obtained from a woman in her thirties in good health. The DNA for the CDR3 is TGTGCCAGCAGCTATACCCGGGGCAGGGACTACGAGCAGTACTTC. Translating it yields CASSYTRGRDYEQYF.